The TCR beta chain under discussion was sequenced for a study of cytotoxic CD8 clonotypes in ibrutinib-treated CLL. Clones were read by immunoSEQ multiplex PCR, and TCRdb kept only the in-frame ones, dropping some. The sample carries roughly 200,000 clones, around 72% recorded once. Per germline, CDR1 MNHEY and CDR2 SVGAGI. V was clipped by 2 bases and J by 2 bases, with 10 bases between them. The length of the CDR3 is 14 residues. The TCR was taken from a human donor with chronic lymphocytic leukemia. The chain employs TRBV6-5 and TRBJ2-7; the D gene could be TRBD1 or TRBD2 (5 bases each). The material was PBMCs, obtained after 24 months of ibrutinib treatment. As DNA, the CDR3 is TGTGCCAGCAGTTACAGGGACCGCACCTACGAGCAGTACTTC. As protein: CASSYRDRTYEQYF.